This T cell receptor (beta chain) came from a study of T cell responses to AZD1222 COVID-19 vaccine. Germline V gene sequence: CDR1 LGHNA, CDR2 YSLEER. V was trimmed by 0 bases and J by 5 bases, leaving 20 bases between them. The CDR3 length is 18 residues. The study, taken as a whole, reports: Repertoires were collected only later (after the peak T cell response had occurred). Targets within unmutated variant regions were reportedly found for nearly half of spike-specific TCRs. Spike-wide vaccine-associated CD4 TCRs dominated at 160-218 and 743-854.

Method: immunoSEQ multiplex PCR; TCRdb's copy keeps in-frame clones and lacks some. Of approximately 160,000 clones listed, approximately 90% were seen once; the top ten hold approximately 3.1%. Details on this clone: Antigen: not known.

The TCR comes from an adult in good health. This sequence joins TRBV4-3 and TRBJ1-5; tentatively, D is TRBD1 (5 bases). Sequenced here: peripheral blood, sampled on day 0 of MenACWY control vaccination. The CDR3 spells CASSQEVVAVRGDQPQHF. The DNA for the CDR3 is TGCGCCAGCAGCCAAGAGGTGGTGGCCGTTAGGGGCGATCAGCCCCAGCATTTT.